The 9 T cell receptor beta chains listed next were all sequenced from one sample in a study of siplizumab effects on memory and regulatory T cells. The method was immunoSEQ multiplex PCR; TCRdb's version includes in-frame clones alone and lacks a portion of them. Among 100,000 or so clones listed, approximately 94% were seen once. Sequencing used Tregs sorted from blood. These receptors were collected from a human donor in good health.

The V call is TRBV5-8, the J call TRBJ2-1; possibly TRBD2 for D (5 bases). CDR1 is SGHTS, CDR2 YDEGEE, per germline. V lost 4 bases, J lost 8 bases, and 19 bases lay in between. The CDR3 length is 15 residues. CDR3 sequence: CASSPGGLWSDEQFF. The CDR3 DNA reads TGTGCCAGCAGCCCCGGAGGTTTGTGGAGCGATGAGCAGTTCTTC.

The CDR3 DNA follows: TGTGCCAGCTCACACCGGGACAGGATTAACGAGCAGTACTTC. It yields the protein CASSHRDRINEQYF. The J gene is TRBJ2-7, the V gene TRBV18, with 8 bases fitting TRBD1. Germline lookup yields CDR1 KGHSH and CDR2 LQKENI. V gave up 4 bases and J gave up 5 bases; unmatched junction bases: 7. The CDR3 has 14 residues.

V is TRBV28 and J is TRBJ2-7; 9 bases line up with TRBD2. Germline CDR1 and CDR2: MDHEN and SYDVKM. V shed 6 bases, J shed 1 base, and the junction held 7 bases outside the gene matches. The CDR3 has 15 residues. CDR3 protein: CASRRSGSSSYEQYF. CDR3 DNA sequence: TGTGCCAGCAGACGTAGCGGGAGTTCATCCTACGAGCAGTACTTC.

This clone was seen only a few times. The J gene is TRBJ2-5, the V gene TRBV10-3; possibly TRBD1 for D (6 bases). Germline CDR1 is ENHRY and CDR2 is SYGVKD. This CDR3 is built from 16 residues. V was cut by 6 bases and J by 1 base, with 18 bases left in between. Written as DNA, the CDR3 is TGTGCCATCAGAGGGGGTGAGGGAGCACTCCAAGAGACCCAGTACTTC. This codes for CAIRGGEGALQETQYF.

Comment on this clone: The DNA is omitted, as the CDR3 cannot be located on it reliably, and the CDR3 follows TCRdb's listing. The V call is TRBV21-1, the J call TRBJ2-6. TRBV21-1 is a pseudogene. The CDR3 extends over 18 residues, inclusive of both ends. The CDR3 sequence is CASSKALSVGTGANVLTF.

The rearrangement uses TRBV9 and TRBJ2-2; 9 bases fit TRBD1. The germline V gene has CDR1 SGDLS and CDR2 YYNGEE. The V gene end was trimmed by 0 bases and the J gene end by 6 bases; junction bases not matched to a gene: 9. The CDR3 loop spans 17 amino acids. For the CDR3, the DNA is TGTGCCAGCAGCGTAGTCGCAGGGGGGACAGGGCCCGGGGAGCTGTTTTTT. Protein sequence: CASSVVAGGTGPGELFF.

This clone was recorded only once. The J gene is TRBJ2-1, the V gene TRBV27; 7 positions match TRBD2. With V trimmed by 5 bases and J by 5 bases, 12 bases remained unmatched. CDR1 is MNHEY and CDR2 is SMNVEV in the germline V gene (reference sequence). CDR3 length: 16 residues. The CDR3 bases are TGTGCCAGCAGTCCACTTAGGACTAGGCAAAACAATGAGCAGTTCTTC. This sequence encodes CASSPLRTRQNNEQFF.

This chain uses TRBV19 with TRBJ1-1, with TRBD1 identical over 7 bases. Germline loops: CDR1 LNHDA, CDR2 SQIVND (reference sequence). J gave up 10 bases and V 6 bases, and 8 bases lay outside the gene matches. CDR3 length: 12 residues. CDR3 nucleotides: TGTGCCAGTAGGGTACGACAGGGCACAGCTTTCTTT. It yields the protein CASRVRQGTAFF.

The rearrangement uses TRBV28 and TRBJ2-7; 12 nucleotides agree with TRBD2. From germline, CDR1 is MDHEN and CDR2 SYDVKM. This CDR3 comprises 17 residues. Germline trimming cut 2 bases from V and 4 bases from J; bases unmatched to any gene: 9. The CDR3 nucleotides read TGTGCCAGCAGTTTAAAGGGGACTAGCGGGTTCTCTTACGAGCAGTACTTC. Protein: CASSLKGTSGFSYEQYF.